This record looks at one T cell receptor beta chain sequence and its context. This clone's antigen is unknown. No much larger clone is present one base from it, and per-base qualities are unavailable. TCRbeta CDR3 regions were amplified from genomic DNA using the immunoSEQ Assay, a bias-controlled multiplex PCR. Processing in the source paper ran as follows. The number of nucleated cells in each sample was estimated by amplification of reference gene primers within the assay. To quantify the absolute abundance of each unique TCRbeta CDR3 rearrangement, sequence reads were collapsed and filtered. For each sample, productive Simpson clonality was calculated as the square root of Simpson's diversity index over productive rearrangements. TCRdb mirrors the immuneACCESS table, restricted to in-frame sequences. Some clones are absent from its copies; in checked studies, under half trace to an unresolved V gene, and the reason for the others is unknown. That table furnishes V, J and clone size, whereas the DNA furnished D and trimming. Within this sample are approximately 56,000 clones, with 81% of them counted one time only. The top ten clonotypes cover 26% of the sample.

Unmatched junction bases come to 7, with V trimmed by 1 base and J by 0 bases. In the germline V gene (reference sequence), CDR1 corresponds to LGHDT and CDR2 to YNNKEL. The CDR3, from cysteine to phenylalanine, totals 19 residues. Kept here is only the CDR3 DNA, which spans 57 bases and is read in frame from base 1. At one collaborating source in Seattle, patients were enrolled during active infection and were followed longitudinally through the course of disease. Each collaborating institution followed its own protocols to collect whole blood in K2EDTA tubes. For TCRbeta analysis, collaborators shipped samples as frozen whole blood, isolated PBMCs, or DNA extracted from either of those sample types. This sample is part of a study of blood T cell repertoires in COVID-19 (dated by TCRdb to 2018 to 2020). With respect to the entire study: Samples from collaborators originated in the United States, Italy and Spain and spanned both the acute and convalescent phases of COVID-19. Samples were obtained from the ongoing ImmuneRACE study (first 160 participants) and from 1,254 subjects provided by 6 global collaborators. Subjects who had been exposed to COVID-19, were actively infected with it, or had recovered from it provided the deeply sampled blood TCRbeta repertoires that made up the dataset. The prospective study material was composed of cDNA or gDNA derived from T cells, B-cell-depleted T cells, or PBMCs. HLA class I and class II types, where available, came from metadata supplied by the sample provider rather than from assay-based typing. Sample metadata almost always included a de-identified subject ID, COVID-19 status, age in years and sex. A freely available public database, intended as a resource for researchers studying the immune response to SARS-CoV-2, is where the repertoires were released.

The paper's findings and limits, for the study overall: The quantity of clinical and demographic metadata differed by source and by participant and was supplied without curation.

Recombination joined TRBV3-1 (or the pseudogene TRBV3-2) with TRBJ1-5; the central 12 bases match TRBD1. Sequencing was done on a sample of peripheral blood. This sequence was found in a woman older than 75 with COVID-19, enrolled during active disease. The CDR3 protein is CASSQGGQGAFYSNQPQHF. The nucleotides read TGTGCCAGCAGCCAAGGGGGACAGGGGGCCTTCTATAGCAATCAGCCCCAGCATTTT.